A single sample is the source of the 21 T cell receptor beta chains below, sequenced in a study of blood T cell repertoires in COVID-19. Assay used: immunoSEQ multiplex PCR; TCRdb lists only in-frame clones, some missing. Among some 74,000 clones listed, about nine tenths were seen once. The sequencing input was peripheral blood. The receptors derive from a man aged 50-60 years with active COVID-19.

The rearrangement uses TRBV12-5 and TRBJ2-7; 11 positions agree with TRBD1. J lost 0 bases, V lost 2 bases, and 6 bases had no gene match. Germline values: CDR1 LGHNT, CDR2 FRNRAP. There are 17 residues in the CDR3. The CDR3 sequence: CASGLSAGTGGSYEQYF. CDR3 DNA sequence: TGTGCTAGTGGTTTGTCCGCCGGGACAGGGGGCTCCTACGAGCAGTACTTC.

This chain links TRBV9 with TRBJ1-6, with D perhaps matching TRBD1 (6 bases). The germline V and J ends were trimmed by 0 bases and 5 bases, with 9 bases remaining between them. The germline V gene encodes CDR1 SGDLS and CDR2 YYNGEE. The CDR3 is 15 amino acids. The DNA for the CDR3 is TGTGCCAGCAGCGTAGGAGGACAGCATAATTCACCCCTCCACTTT. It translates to CASSVGGQHNSPLHF.

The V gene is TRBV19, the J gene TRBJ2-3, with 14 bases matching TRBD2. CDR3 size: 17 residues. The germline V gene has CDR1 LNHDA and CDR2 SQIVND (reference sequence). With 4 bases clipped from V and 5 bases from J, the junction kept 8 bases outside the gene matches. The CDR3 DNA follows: TGTGCCAGTAGTACCCGGACTAGCGGGAGGTCGATAGATACGCAGTATTTT. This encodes CASSTRTSGRSIDTQYF.

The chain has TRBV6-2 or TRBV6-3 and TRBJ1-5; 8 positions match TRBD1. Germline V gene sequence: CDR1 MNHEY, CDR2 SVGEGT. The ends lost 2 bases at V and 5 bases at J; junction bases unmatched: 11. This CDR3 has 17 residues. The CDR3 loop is CASSYLAGQGSDQPQHF. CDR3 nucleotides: TGTGCCAGCAGTTACCTGGCCGGACAGGGATCGGATCAGCCCCAGCATTTT.

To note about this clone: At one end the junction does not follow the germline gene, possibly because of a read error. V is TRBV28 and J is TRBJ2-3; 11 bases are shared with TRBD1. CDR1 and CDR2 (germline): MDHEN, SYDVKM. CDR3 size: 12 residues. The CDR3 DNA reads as TGTGCCAGCAGCTGGGACAGGGGGAGAGGAGATTTT. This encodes CASSWDRGRGDF.

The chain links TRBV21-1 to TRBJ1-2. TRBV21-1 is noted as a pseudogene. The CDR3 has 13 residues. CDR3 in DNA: TGTGCCAGCAGCAAAGGACCGGCGGGCGGCTACACCTTC. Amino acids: CASSKGPAGGYTF.

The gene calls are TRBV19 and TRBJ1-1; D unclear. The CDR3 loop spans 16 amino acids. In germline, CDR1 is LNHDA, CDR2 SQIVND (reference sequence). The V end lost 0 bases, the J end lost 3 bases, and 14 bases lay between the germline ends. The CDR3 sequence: CASSIEFVGSYTEAFF. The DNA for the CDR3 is TGTGCCAGTAGTATAGAGTTCGTTGGGAGCTACACTGAAGCTTTCTTT.

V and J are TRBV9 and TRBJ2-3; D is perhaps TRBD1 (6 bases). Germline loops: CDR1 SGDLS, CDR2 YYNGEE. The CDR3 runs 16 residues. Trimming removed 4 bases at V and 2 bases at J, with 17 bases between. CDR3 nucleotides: TGTGCCAGCAGCTCGCGAATGGGGGCCCTCACAGATACGCAGTATTTT. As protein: CASSSRMGALTDTQYF.

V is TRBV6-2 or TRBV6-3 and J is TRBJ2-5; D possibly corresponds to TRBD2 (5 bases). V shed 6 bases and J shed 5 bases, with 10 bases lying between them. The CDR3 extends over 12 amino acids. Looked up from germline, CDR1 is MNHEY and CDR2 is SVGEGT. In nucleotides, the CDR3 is TGTGCCAGCAGCTGGACTGTGGAGACCCAGTACTTC. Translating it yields CASSWTVETQYF.

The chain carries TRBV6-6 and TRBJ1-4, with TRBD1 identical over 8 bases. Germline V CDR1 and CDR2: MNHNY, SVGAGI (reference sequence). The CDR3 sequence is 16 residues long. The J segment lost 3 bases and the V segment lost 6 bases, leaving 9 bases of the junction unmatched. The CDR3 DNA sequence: TGTGCCAGCAGCCCTACTACAGGGGGAGCTAATGAAAAACTGTTTTTT. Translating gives CASSPTTGGANEKLFF.

The CDR3 region is CASSLWSQANTEAFF. CDR3 sequence (DNA): TGTGCCAGCAGTTTATGGTCGCAGGCGAACACTGAAGCTTTCTTT. The chain combines TRBV27 with TRBJ1-1; no firm D call. The CDR3 extends over 15 amino acids. V dropped 1 base and J dropped 1 base, with 10 bases sitting between them. Germline CDR1 MNHEY, CDR2 SMNVEV (reference sequence).

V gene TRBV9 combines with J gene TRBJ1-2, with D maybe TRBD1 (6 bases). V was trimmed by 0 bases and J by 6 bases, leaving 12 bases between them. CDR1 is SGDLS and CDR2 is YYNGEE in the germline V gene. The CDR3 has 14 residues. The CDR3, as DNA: TGTGCCAGCAGCGTAGTTGGGCAGGGGCATGGCTACACCTTC. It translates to CASSVVGQGHGYTF.

The CDR3 bases are TGTGCCAGCAGCCCCGGACAGGGCTTTGTAGGGGCCGGGGAGCTGTTTTTT. Translated: CASSPGQGFVGAGELFF. The chain joins TRBV14 to TRBJ2-2, with 8 bases fitting TRBD1. With V trimmed by 4 bases and J by 6 bases, 13 bases remained unmatched. The CDR3 is 17 amino acids. CDR1 and CDR2 (germline): SGHDN, FVKESK.

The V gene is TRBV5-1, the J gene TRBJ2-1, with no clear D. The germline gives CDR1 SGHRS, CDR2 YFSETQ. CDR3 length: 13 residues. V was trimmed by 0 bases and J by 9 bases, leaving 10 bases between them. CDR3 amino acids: CASSLEVDTEQFF. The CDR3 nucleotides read TGCGCCAGCAGCTTGGAAGTAGACACTGAGCAGTTCTTC.

CDR3 coding DNA: TGTGCCAGTACAACAGGGGGGCAGGACACTGAAGCTTTCTTT. Amino acids: CASTTGGQDTEAFF. The V and J genes are TRBV19 and TRBJ1-1; 8 bases map to TRBD1. After removal of 7 bases from V and 3 bases from J, the junction contained 7 bases not matched to a gene. CDR1 is LNHDA, CDR2 SQIVND, per germline (reference sequence). This CDR3 contains 14 residues.

The CDR3 sequence is CASNGRLNYGYTF. The CDR3 DNA follows: TGCGCCAGCAATGGCAGATTAAACTATGGCTACACCTTC. The chain couples TRBV23-1 to TRBJ1-2; D is ambiguous. TRBV23-1 is placed among ORFs of uncertain function. V lost 7 bases to trimming and J lost 2 bases, with 11 bases between them. There are 13 residues in the CDR3.

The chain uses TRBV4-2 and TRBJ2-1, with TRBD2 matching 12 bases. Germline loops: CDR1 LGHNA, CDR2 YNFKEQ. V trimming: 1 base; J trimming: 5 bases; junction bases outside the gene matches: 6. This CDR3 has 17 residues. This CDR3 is CASSQGTSGGLNNEQFF. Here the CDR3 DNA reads TGTGCCAGCAGCCAAGGAACTAGCGGGGGGCTGAACAATGAGCAGTTCTTC.

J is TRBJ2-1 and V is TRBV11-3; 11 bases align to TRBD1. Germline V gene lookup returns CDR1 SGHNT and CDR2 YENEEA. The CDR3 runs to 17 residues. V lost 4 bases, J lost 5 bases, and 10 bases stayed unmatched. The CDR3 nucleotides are TGTGCCAGCAGCTGGGGGACCGGACAGGGGGCGGACAATGAGCAGTTCTTC. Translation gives CASSWGTGQGADNEQFF.

CDR3 sequence reads: CATSGSSYNSPLHF. In DNA, the CDR3 is TGTGCCACCAGCGGGAGCTCCTATAATTCACCCCTCCACTTT. The V gene is TRBV15, the J gene TRBJ1-6, with D unclear. The V end was cut by 5 bases, the J end by 0 bases, with 5 bases between. The length of the CDR3 is 14 residues. Germline CDR1 LNHNV, CDR2 YYDKDF (reference sequence).

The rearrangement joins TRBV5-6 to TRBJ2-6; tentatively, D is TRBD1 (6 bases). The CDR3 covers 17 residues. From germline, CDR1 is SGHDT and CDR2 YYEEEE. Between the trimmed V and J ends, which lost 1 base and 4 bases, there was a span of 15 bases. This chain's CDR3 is CASSLRQGNLGANVLTF. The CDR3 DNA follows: TGTGCCAGCAGCTTGCGGCAGGGGAATTTGGGGGCCAACGTCCTGACTTTC. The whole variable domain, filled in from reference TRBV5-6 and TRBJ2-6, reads DAGVTQSPTHLIKTRGQQVTLRCSPKSGHDTVSWYQQALGQGPQFIFQYYEEEERQRGNFPDRFSGHQFPNYSSELNVNALLLGDSALYLCASSLRQGNLGANVLTFGAGSRLTVL.

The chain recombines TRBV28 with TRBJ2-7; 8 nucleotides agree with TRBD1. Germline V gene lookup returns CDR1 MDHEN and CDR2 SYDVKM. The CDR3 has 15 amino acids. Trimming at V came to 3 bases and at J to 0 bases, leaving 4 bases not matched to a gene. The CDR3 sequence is CASSFPGQASYEQYF. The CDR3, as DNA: TGTGCCAGCAGTTTCCCGGGACAGGCCTCCTACGAGCAGTACTTC.